This T cell receptor beta chain was captured by sequencing in a study of metastatic and nonmetastatic thyroid tumors. Turning to the study itself: Samples came from malignant and benign thyroid patients, and repertoires were compared across blood and tumor or nodule tissue. Study-wide points: Reported TCR beta diversity, measured in blood and tumor, was significantly higher for malignant thyroid tumors than for benign nodules.

Every patient was untreated before thyroid surgery. In the source study's methods: Clinicopathological groups of papillary thyroid cancer showed CDR3 differences that were used to build a distant-metastasis classifier. MiXCR reprocessed the PCR reads for TCRdb. TCRdb's processing, not the authors' own work, is the source of the V and J calls. The table records tens of thousands of clones, 20% to 25% of them present only once. On this clone: Its target is unknown.

Trimming cost V 3 bases and J 5 bases, with 9 bases left between them. Germline V gives CDR1 SGDLS, CDR2 YYNGEE. The CDR3 is 13 amino acids. The chain combines TRBV9 with TRBJ2-1, with D possibly TRBD1 on 5 matching bases. Sequencing was performed on blood. This clonotype was obtained from a female donor with papillary thyroid cancer or a benign thyroid nodule (not recorded which). Some clones in this sample may be carry-over from other donors' samples. DNA of the CDR3: TGTGCCAGCAGCGCAGGACATAACAATGAGCAGTTCTTC. It specifies CASSAGHNNEQFF. The full variable domain, with the rest looked up from reference TRBV9 and TRBJ2-1, is DSGVTQTPKHLITATGQRVTLRCSPRSGDLSVYWYQQSLDQGLQFLIQYYNGEERAKGNILERFSAQQFPDLHSELNLSSLELGDSALYFCASSAGHNNEQFFGPGTRLTVL.